This T cell receptor (beta chain) was documented in a study of blood T cell repertoires in COVID-19. On the study more broadly: There were acute and convalescent COVID-19 samples, and they came from the United States, Italy and Spain.

Germline V gives CDR1 LGHDT, CDR2 YNNKEL (reference sequence). V trimming: 5 bases; J trimming: 8 bases; junction bases outside the gene matches: 9. This CDR3 contains 15 residues. Methods used by the authors: Nucleated cell counts were estimated from reference gene primer amplification. Clones were read by immunoSEQ multiplex PCR, and TCRdb kept only the in-frame ones, dropping some. V, J and clone size derive from that table, while D and trimming were established from the DNA sequence. The table has approximately 56,000 clones, around four fifths seen once; the top ten hold around 13%. This clone was observed a single time.

The chain is built from TRBV3-1 (or the pseudogene TRBV3-2) and TRBJ2-1; 10 nucleotides align to TRBD2. This receptor was identified in a woman older than 75 with acute or convalescent COVID-19. Sequencing was performed on peripheral blood. The CDR3 sequence is CASSSGGAFLDEQFF. CDR3 bases: TGTGCCAGCAGCAGCGGGGGGGCCTTTTTGGATGAGCAGTTCTTC.